This is a list of T cell receptor beta chains from one sample in a study of blood T cell repertoires in COVID-19. Assay: immunoSEQ multiplex PCR; the TCRdb copy retains only in-frame clones and omits some. The sample lists around 220,000 clones, around 84% occurring once. Sequencing used peripheral blood. Receptors were obtained from a man aged 45-65 years with acute or convalescent COVID-19. The CDR3 runs from the conserved cysteine through the conserved F or W. The order of the fields is V gene, CDR3 protein.

TRBV18	CASSPDRLNTEAFF
TRBV5-1	CASSLTENRAKNIQYF
TRBV14	CASSQLGTGINEKLFF
TRBV7-2	CASSLSDRRVEAFF
TRBV6-1	CASSSTGGEAEAFF
TRBV3-1/TRBV3-2	CASTQMAGGSEKLFF
TRBV9	CASSVALQGLGEQYF
TRBV6-6	CASSYTGTGGLYGYTF
TRBV2	CASSAVAYEQYF
TRBV7-2	CASSLWGGGMNTEAFF
TRBV11-2	CASSLDLTPGQSEGSTEAFF
TRBV24-1	CATSDLLFPYGYTF
TRBV6-5	CASTLRRDHRDTQYF
TRBV15	CATRAEILSGNTIYF
TRBV2	CASLSGGVTEAFF
TRBV7-2	CASSLQRGGYEQYF
TRBV19	CASRPTGEANEKLFF
TRBV4-1	CASSQEGLTNYGYTF
TRBV7-2	CASSLDRVGEKLFF
TRBV19	CASSRQGENQPQHF